One and the same sample provided the 26 T cell receptor beta chains below, sequenced in a study of T-cell reconstitution after alpha-beta-depleted transplantation in children. Researchers prepared the TCRbeta library using unique molecular identifiers, the study reports. TCRdb called the PCR reads again in MiXCR, with one record for every CDR3 protein. The sample consists of approximately 980,000 distinct CDR3 sequences, about 29% of them appearing once. This material consisted of PBMCs, mostly from graft donor cells, taken 360 days after TCRalphabeta/CD19-depleted stem cell transplant. The receptor source for this set is a boy under three years old who had a stem cell transplant for SCID, so the T cells may come from the graft donor.

The J gene is TRBJ2-2, the V gene TRBV7-9, with 9 positions matching TRBD2. Trimming cost V 2 bases and J 3 bases; bases outside gene matches: 1. Germline lookup yields CDR1 SEHNR and CDR2 FQNEAQ (reference sequence). The CDR3 has 15 amino acids. CDR3 in amino acids: CASSLQREDTGELFF. The CDR3 DNA is TGTGCCAGCAGCTTACAGCGGGAGGACACCGGGGAGCTGTTTTTT.

The V and J genes are TRBV20-1 and TRBJ1-6; D perhaps matches TRBD1 (6 bases). Germline CDR1 reads DFQATT; CDR2 reads SNEGSKA (reference sequence). This CDR3 is built from 15 residues. Trimming cost V 0 bases and J 11 bases, with 17 bases left between them. CDR3 bases: TGCAGTGCTAGAGAACAGGGACCTATAATGGCACCCCTCCACTTT. Translation gives CSAREQGPIMAPLHF.

The chain combines TRBV6-4 with TRBJ2-7, with D possibly being TRBD1 or TRBD2 (5 bases each). Germline lookup yields CDR1 MRHNA and CDR2 SNTAGT. V was clipped by 0 bases and J by 4 bases, with 10 bases between them. This CDR3 region has 14 residues. As DNA, the CDR3 is TGTGCCAGCAGTGACTCGGGGGTAGGGTACGAGCAGTACTTC. Translated, it gives CASSDSGVGYEQYF.

The table lists this clonotype with a few counts. The J gene is TRBJ1-5, the V gene TRBV20-1, with D maybe TRBD1 (5 bases). This CDR3 region has 14 residues. V shed 6 bases and J shed 2 bases, with 14 bases lying between them. Germline V CDR1 and CDR2: DFQATT, SNEGSKA (reference sequence). The CDR3 sequence is CSAPRGAGNQPQHF. Written as DNA, the CDR3 is TGCAGTGCCCCGAGAGGGGCCGGCAATCAGCCCCAGCATTTT.

V usage is TRBV5-1 and J usage is TRBJ1-2, with a tentative D call TRBD1 (6 bases). Per the germline V gene, CDR1 is SGHRS and CDR2 is YFSETQ. There are 12 residues in the CDR3. V lost 4 bases, J lost 7 bases, and 11 bases lay in between. CDR3: CASSPGQTGYTF. The CDR3 coding sequence is TGCGCCAGCAGCCCCGGACAGACTGGCTACACCTTC.

This rearrangement joins TRBV6-2 or TRBV6-3 to TRBJ2-1, with 7 bases that match TRBD1. V lost 6 bases to trimming and J lost 0 bases; unmatched junction nucleotides: 8. The CDR3 totals 16 residues. Looked up from germline, CDR1 is MNHEY and CDR2 is SVGEGT. CDR3 sequence reads: CASREHRGNSYNEQFF. CDR3 in DNA: TGTGCCAGCAGAGAACACAGGGGAAACTCCTACAATGAGCAGTTCTTC.

In DNA, the CDR3 is TGTGCCAGCAGCGCCCCCGGGGTAGCGGGAGGTGAGCAGTTCTTC. Protein: CASSAPGVAGGEQFF. V gene TRBV11-2 combines with J gene TRBJ2-1; 10 bases align to TRBD2. Germline V gives CDR1 SGHAT, CDR2 FQNNGV. Trimming took 5 bases from V and 9 from J; bases not matched to a gene: 10. CDR3 length: 15 residues.

This chain links TRBV28 with TRBJ2-7; tentative D call: TRBD2 (6 bases). In germline, CDR1 is MDHEN, CDR2 SYDVKM. The germline V and J ends were trimmed by 1 base and 1 base, with 23 bases remaining between them. The CDR3 consists of 19 residues. The CDR3 nucleotides are TGTGCCAGCAGTTTATCACTTCTTGCCGGGACTGATTCATCCTACGAGCAGTACTTC. Amino acid sequence: CASSLSLLAGTDSSYEQYF.

The chain recombines TRBV9 with TRBJ2-3; D may be TRBD1 or TRBD2 (5 bases each). The V end was cut by 0 bases, the J end by 1 base, with 12 bases between. Germline CDR1 reads SGDLS; CDR2 reads YYNGEE. The CDR3 runs 16 residues. CDR3 DNA sequence: TGTGCCAGCAGCGTAGAGGGGTTCGGGGGCACAGATACGCAGTATTTT. Translating gives CASSVEGFGGTDTQYF.

The chain couples TRBV20-1 to TRBJ2-7, with 8 bases aligning to TRBD1. The V gene's germline CDR1 is DFQATT and CDR2 SNEGSKA (reference sequence). Trimming took 0 bases from V and 2 from J; bases not matched to a gene: 9. The CDR3 contains 16 residues. CDR3: CSARDPLAGGPYEQYF. The CDR3 coding sequence is TGCAGTGCTAGAGACCCACTTGCAGGGGGCCCCTACGAGCAGTACTTC.

The chain employs TRBV29-1 and TRBJ1-1; D gene unclear. The germline CDR1 and CDR2 sequences are SQVTM and ANQGSEA. CDR3 length: 11 residues. Trimming cost V 8 bases and J 1 base, with 8 bases left between them. The CDR3 coding sequence is TGCAGCTTTCGGGGGAACACTGAAGCTTTCTTT. Its translation is CSFRGNTEAFF.

This clonotype appeared a few times. This chain connects TRBV4-1 to TRBJ2-3, with 12 bases that match TRBD2. The V gene's germline CDR1 is MGHRA and CDR2 YSYEKL. V shed 1 base and J 0 bases; nucleotides not matched to a gene: 5. The CDR3 contains 18 residues. The CDR3: CASSQGLAGVSSTDTQYF. CDR3 DNA sequence: TGCGCCAGCAGCCAAGGACTAGCGGGGGTCAGTAGCACAGATACGCAGTATTTT.

This clonotype was seen a few times. The chain employs TRBV27 and TRBJ2-7; unclear D gene. The CDR3 extends over 12 amino acids. Germline V CDR1 and CDR2: MNHEY, SMNVEV (reference sequence). V gave up 10 bases and J gave up 6 bases, with 16 bases separating them. The CDR3 DNA follows: TGTGCCACCTCCGCGACTCGAGGCGAGCAGTACTTC. It encodes CATSATRGEQYF.

A few counts support this clonotype. The chain joins TRBV7-9 to TRBJ2-3; a possible D gene is TRBD2 (7 bases). The germline V gene encodes CDR1 SEHNR and CDR2 FQNEAQ (reference sequence). The CDR3 totals 14 residues. The V gene lost 2 bases and the J gene lost 7 bases, with 13 bases spanning the gap. The CDR3 region is CASSLRGGENTQYF. The CDR3 nucleotides read TGTGCCAGCAGCTTAAGGGGGGGCGAGAATACGCAGTATTTT.

The chain carries TRBV10-3 and TRBJ2-7, with 9 bases fitting TRBD1. The J segment lost 4 bases and the V segment lost 6 bases, leaving 4 bases of the junction unmatched. There are 13 residues in the CDR3. The germline V gene has CDR1 ENHRY and CDR2 SYGVKD. CDR3 nucleotides: TGTGCCATCAGGGGACAGGGAGTATACGAGCAGTACTTC. Its protein product is CAIRGQGVYEQYF.

This chain links TRBV24-1 with TRBJ2-1, with 8 bases matching TRBD1. The germline V gene encodes CDR1 KGHDR and CDR2 SFDVKD. There are 16 residues in the CDR3. V trimming: 4 bases; J trimming: 3 bases; junction bases outside the gene matches: 7. The CDR3 DNA reads as TGTGCCACCAGTGACTCAGGGGGCCCGGACTACAATGAGCAGTTCTTC. It codes for CATSDSGGPDYNEQFF.

This sequence joins TRBV5-1 and TRBJ2-3; D ambiguous. V lost 7 bases and J lost 4, with 10 bases in between. The CDR3 has 12 residues. The V gene's germline CDR1 is SGHRS and CDR2 YFSETQ. This CDR3 is CASGARSDTQYF. CDR3 nucleotides: TGCGCCAGCGGAGCGAGATCAGATACGCAGTATTTT.

This clonotype was counted a few times. The chain links TRBV4-3 to TRBJ2-1; D is perhaps TRBD1 (6 bases). V was pared by 2 bases and J by 5 bases, with 13 bases between. The CDR3 is 15 amino acids. Germline V CDR1 and CDR2: LGHNA, YSLEER. CDR3 DNA sequence: TGCGCCAGCAGCCAAACCCCGGACAGACACAATGAGCAGTTCTTC. Encoded protein: CASSQTPDRHNEQFF.

The V call is TRBV5-1, the J call TRBJ2-7; maybe TRBD1 (6 bases). This CDR3 has 15 residues. CDR1 SGHRS and CDR2 YFSETQ come from the germline V gene. The ends were cut back, 0 bases at V and 3 bases at J, with 13 bases in the middle. The CDR3 reads CASSLVGNRDYEQYF. The CDR3 bases are TGCGCCAGCAGCTTGGTGGGGAACAGGGACTACGAGCAGTACTTC.

This chain uses TRBV20-1 with TRBJ2-1, with TRBD2 matching 14 bases. V gave up 1 base and J gave up 4 bases; unmatched junction bases: 3. Germline-derived CDR1 and CDR2 are DFQATT and SNEGSKA (reference sequence). CDR3 length: 16 residues. The CDR3 bases are TGCAGTGCTAGAGGTGGGACTAGCGGGGGATACAATGAGCAGTTCTTC. As protein: CSARGGTSGGYNEQFF.

This clonotype was recorded a few times. The chain has TRBV4-2 and TRBJ2-5; D gene unclear. Trimming cost V 0 bases and J 2 bases, with 7 bases left between them. Germline V gives CDR1 LGHNA, CDR2 YNFKEQ. The CDR3 length is 14 residues. The CDR3: CASSQEPVQETQYF. In nucleotides, the CDR3 is TGTGCCAGCAGCCAAGAGCCGGTACAAGAGACCCAGTACTTC.

J is TRBJ2-5 and V is TRBV12-3 or TRBV12-4, with a weak D call TRBD2 (5 bases). Trimming removed 0 bases at V and 5 bases at J, with 10 bases between. The CDR3 covers 14 residues. The CDR3 is CASSLAPGMETQYF. The CDR3 DNA reads as TGTGCCAGCAGTTTAGCCCCGGGAATGGAGACCCAGTACTTC.

The sample holds a few counts of this clonotype. This sequence joins TRBV9 and TRBJ1-2; perhaps TRBD1 as D (5 bases). Trimming removed 2 bases at V and 3 bases at J, with 8 bases between. This CDR3 is 13 amino acids long. The germline V gene encodes CDR1 SGDLS and CDR2 YYNGEE. CDR3 coding DNA: TGTGCCAGCAGCGTCAGGGAGCACTATGGCTACACCTTC. It is translated as CASSVREHYGYTF.

V and J are TRBV7-8 and TRBJ2-7; D is unclear. Germline V gene lookup returns CDR1 SGHVS and CDR2 FQNEAQ. The CDR3 is 14 residues long. Trimming pared 3 bases from V and 4 bases from J, leaving 13 bases between. This CDR3 is CASSLADRSYEQYF. CDR3 DNA sequence: TGTGCCAGCAGCTTGGCGGATCGATCATACGAGCAGTACTTC.

The chain has TRBV27 and TRBJ2-3; 12 bases line up with TRBD2. Germline V CDR1 and CDR2: MNHEY, SMNVEV (reference sequence). V shed 5 bases, J shed 6 bases, and the junction held 6 bases outside the gene matches. The CDR3 is made up of 15 amino acids. CDR3 in amino acids: CASSHTSGGPDTQYF. The CDR3 bases are TGTGCCAGCAGTCACACTAGCGGGGGGCCCGATACGCAGTATTTT.

The chain recombines TRBV20-1 with TRBJ2-1; D remains unclear. Trimming took 6 bases from V and 2 from J, leaving 14 bases between them. There are 14 residues in the CDR3. Germline V lookup: CDR1 DFQATT, CDR2 SNEGSKA (reference sequence). This CDR3 reads CSAGDIETYNEQFF. The CDR3 coding sequence is TGCAGTGCCGGTGACATCGAAACCTACAATGAGCAGTTCTTC.